The rows below give T cell receptor beta chains drawn from one sample of a study of blood T cells in healthy people across ages. TCRdb re-called the 5' RACE reads with MiXCR, one entry per CDR3 protein. The sample holds about 780,000 distinct CDR3 sequences; around 50% are singletons and the top ten take around 18%. Sample: blood. These receptors were taken from a man of 80 years or more in good health. Both conserved end residues are part of each CDR3. The D gene is left open where the match is weak. Only some rows state a clone size, as once, few, many or a class for expanded clones.

j_call v_call clone_size d_call cdr3_nt cdr3_aa
TRBJ1-5 TRBV12-3/TRBV12-4 - TRBD1 TGTGCCAGCACCACGGGGACAGGGCTCGCGCCCCAGCATTTT CASTTGTGLAPQHF
TRBJ2-5 TRBV28 - TRBD2 TGTGCCAGCAGGATCCCCGGGGGGGGTGAGCAGTACTTC CASRIPGGGEQYF
TRBJ2-7 TRBV5-1 few - TGCGCCAGCAGCCAATTAGCCAGTACCTCCTACGAGCAGTACTTC CASSQLASTSYEQYF
TRBJ2-5 TRBV3-1 few TRBD1 TGTGCCAGCAGCCGGGACAGGGTGCGGGAGACCCAGTACTTC CASSRDRVRETQYF
TRBJ2-1 TRBV7-2 many - TGTGCCAGCAGCCAAGATGGAATAACTTCACCCTACAATGAGCAGTTCTTC CASSQDGITSPYNEQFF
TRBJ2-5 TRBV29-1 - TRBD2 TGCAGCGTTGAAGAGTGGGGAGGGGAAGAGACCCAGTACTTC CSVEEWGGEETQYF
TRBJ2-1 TRBV27 - - TGTGCCAGCAGTGGGAGGCCGCCCGAACGTCTCAATGAGCAGTTCTTC CASSGRPPERLNEQFF
TRBJ2-6 TRBV28 - - TGTGCCAGCAGTTCGACAGGAGCCCTCTCTGGGGCCAACGTCCTGACTTTC CASSSTGALSGANVLTF
TRBJ2-1 TRBV5-1 - - TGCGCCAGCAGCTTGGAGGCGACTATCAATGAGCAGTTCTTC CASSLEATINEQFF
TRBJ2-7 TRBV29-1 few - TGCAGCGTTGAAGTTGGGTACGAGCAGTACTTC CSVEVGYEQYF
TRBJ2-4 TRBV28 few TRBD1 TGTGCCAGCAGTTCCCGACAGGGCGTGGCCAAAAACATTCAGTACTTC CASSSRQGVAKNIQYF
TRBJ2-7 TRBV7-2 many - TGTGCCAGCAGCTTAGTCGGGGGTCTGTCCTACGAGCAGTACTTC CASSLVGGLSYEQYF
TRBJ2-7 TRBV7-2 - - TGTGCCAGCAGCTGGCTTGAGGGCCCCCACGAGCAGTACTTC CASSWLEGPHEQYF
TRBJ2-7 TRBV28 - - TGTGCCAGCAGAAGGTCAGGGAGCTCCTACGAGCAGTACTTC CASRRSGSSYEQYF
TRBJ2-7 TRBV6-4 - - TGTGCCAGCAGTGACTACTACCACTACGAGCAGTACTTC CASSDYYHYEQYF
TRBJ2-5 TRBV2 once - TGTGCCAGCAGAGGGGTTGAGACCCAGTACTTC CASRGVETQYF
TRBJ2-5 TRBV20-1 few - TGCAGCGGCCCTCAGAGAGAGACCCAGTACTTC CSGPQRETQYF
TRBJ2-3 TRBV27 - TRBD2 TGTGCCAGCAGTTTAAGCGGGAGGATGGAGGCAGATACGCAGTATTTT CASSLSGRMEADTQYF
TRBJ2-1 TRBV29-1 - - TGCAGCGTTGTTTTACTAGAGAGGGGTAATGAGCAGTTCTTC CSVVLLERGNEQFF
TRBJ1-5 TRBV28 - - TGTGCCAGCAGTCCCCCGAGGGGCCTCAATCAGCCCCAGCATTTT CASSPPRGLNQPQHF
TRBJ2-5 TRBV2 - TRBD2 TGTGCCAGCACGGGAGGGCGGCTAGAGACCCAGTACTTC CASTGGRLETQYF
TRBJ2-3 TRBV7-2 - - TGTGCCAACAGCCATTTAACAGCCGCAGATACGCAGTATTTT CANSHLTAADTQYF
TRBJ1-4 TRBV7-2 - - TGTGCCAGCAGCTTATCCTACACAACAACTAATGAAAAACTGTTTTTT CASSLSYTTTNEKLFF
TRBJ2-3 TRBV29-1 - - TGCAGCGTTGTTCCTGGAGTTAGCACAGATACGCAGTATTTT CSVVPGVSTDTQYF
TRBJ2-7 TRBV7-8 - - TGTGCCAGCAGCTTAGCGGCCAGGATTACCTACGAGCAGTACTTC CASSLAARITYEQYF
TRBJ2-3 TRBV4-1 - TRBD2 TGCGCCAGCAGCCAGACTAGCGGCCTAAGAGATACGCAGTATTTT CASSQTSGLRDTQYF
TRBJ2-7 TRBV7-2 - TRBD2 TGTGCCAGCAGCTGGTCTACGGGTGGCTACGATAGCGGGAGGGCCTACGAGCAGTACTTC CASSWSTGGYDSGRAYEQYF
TRBJ2-1 TRBV5-1 - - TGCGCCAGCAGCTTGCTTCCAGGGGGGTTAAATGAGCAGTTCTTC CASSLLPGGLNEQFF
TRBJ2-1 TRBV28 - - TGTGCCAGCAGTTTTGTCGGGCAGGGATTATACAATGAGCAGTTCTTC CASSFVGQGLYNEQFF
TRBJ2-5 TRBV29-1 - - TGCAGCGTTGAAACCGCAGGTGGAGAGACCCAGTACTTC CSVETAGGETQYF
TRBJ2-4 TRBV12-3/TRBV12-4 - - TGTGCCAGCACTCCTAGTAAAAACATTCAGTACTTC CASTPSKNIQYF
TRBJ2-5 TRBV6-2/TRBV6-3 - - TGTGCCAGCAGTTCCACCGAGACAGCCAAAGAGACCCAGTACTTC CASSSTETAKETQYF
TRBJ2-5 TRBV7-2 many - TGTGCCAGCAGCCCCCGGGGGGCAGGACAATTCCAAGAGACCCAGTACTTC CASSPRGAGQFQETQYF
TRBJ2-1 TRBV12-3/TRBV12-4 few - TGTGCCAGCAGTCCGGGGGACCTCCGGAGGCGTATGAATGAGCAGTTCTTC CASSPGDLRRRMNEQFF
TRBJ2-1 TRBV5-1 few - TGCGCCAGCAGCTTGGGGCAGGGGGGACATCATGAGCAGTTCTTC CASSLGQGGHHEQFF
TRBJ2-5 TRBV20-1 few - TGCAGTGCCCAAGGGGCAGAGACCCAGTACTTC CSAQGAETQYF
TRBJ2-5 TRBV7-2 - TRBD2 TGTGCCAGCAGCTTGGGACTAGCGGGCTCCGCCGAGACCCAGTACTTC CASSLGLAGSAETQYF
TRBJ2-1 TRBV25-1 - - TGTGCCAGCAGTGATAAGGCGCTAGCACCCTACAATGAGCGGTTCTTC CASSDKALAPYNERFF
TRBJ2-7 TRBV4-1 few TRBD1 TGCGCCAGCAGCCAAGTCATGGGACAGTCCTACGAGCAGTACTTC CASSQVMGQSYEQYF
TRBJ1-2 TRBV28 - TRBD1 TGTGCCACCCGGGACAGCGAATTCTCTAACTATGGCTACACCTTC CATRDSEFSNYGYTF
TRBJ2-7 TRBV28 - TRBD1 TGTGCCAGCAAATGGGGACAGGGAAACTACGAGCAGTACTTC CASKWGQGNYEQYF
TRBJ1-2 TRBV28 few - TGTGCCAGCAGTTTTCTGACCCTCAATGGCTACACCTTC CASSFLTLNGYTF
TRBJ2-1 TRBV7-3 - TRBD2 TGTGCCAGCAGCTCTCAGCCCAGCGGGACGGGCAATGAGCAGTTCTTC CASSSQPSGTGNEQFF
TRBJ1-6 TRBV7-8 - - TGTGCCAGCAGCTTTACTCAGGGTTCCAATTCACCCCTCCACTTT CASSFTQGSNSPLHF
TRBJ2-1 TRBV2 - - TGTGCCAGCAGTCCACTACCCATTTCCTACAATGAGCAGTTCTTC CASSPLPISYNEQFF
TRBJ2-6 TRBV9 few - TGTGCCAGCAGCGTCACCTTTTCTGGGGCCAACGTCCTGACTTTC CASSVTFSGANVLTF
TRBJ2-4 TRBV12-3/TRBV12-4 - - TGTGCCAGCAGGCAGGGCTTCACCAAAAACATTCAGTACTTC CASRQGFTKNIQYF
TRBJ2-5 TRBV18 few TRBD2 TGTGCCAGCTCACCACAGACTAGCGGGAGTGGTCAAGAGACCCAGTACTTC CASSPQTSGSGQETQYF
TRBJ2-5 TRBV7-2 few - TGTGCCAGCAGCTTAGATCCGGGCTCGGGGACCCAGTACTTC CASSLDPGSGTQYF
TRBJ1-2 TRBV28 - TRBD1 TGTGCCAGCAGAACCGCAGGGGGCGCCTATGGCTACACCTTC CASRTAGGAYGYTF
TRBJ2-5 TRBV7-8 - TRBD2 TGTGCCAGCAGCCCCAGCGGGAGGGCCTTCGTCCAAGAGACCCAGTACTTC CASSPSGRAFVQETQYF
TRBJ1-2 TRBV20-1 few - TGCAGTGCTAGAAAAGAGTCAGATCTCCTCTATGGCTACACCTTC CSARKESDLLYGYTF